This T cell receptor beta chain was sequenced in a study of blood T cell repertoires in COVID-19. Study overall: Italy, Spain and the United States were the sources of the convalescent and acute COVID-19 samples. Sample material is recorded as cDNA or gDNA derived from T cells, B-cell-depleted T cells, or PBMCs.

CDR1 and CDR2 (germline): SGHKS, YYEKEE (reference sequence). The V end lost 3 bases, the J end lost 2 bases, and 11 bases lay between the germline ends. This CDR3 has 14 amino acids. Authors' data handling: Estimated nucleated cell counts came from reference gene primer amplification. Clones were sequenced by immunoSEQ multiplex PCR, and TCRdb holds only the in-frame ones, with some missing. For V, J and clone size, that table is used; D and trimming come from the DNA. In the table there are roughly 150,000 clones, around 89% of which are singletons. The sequencing sample was made of peripheral blood. This clonotype was sampled from a man between 50 and 59 years old who had recovered from COVID-19. The chain has TRBV5-5 and TRBJ1-1, with D perhaps matching TRBD1 (6 bases). In DNA form, the CDR3 reads TGTGCCAGCAGCTCGGGACACCCAAACACTGAAGCTTTCTTT. The encoded protein is CASSSGHPNTEAFF.